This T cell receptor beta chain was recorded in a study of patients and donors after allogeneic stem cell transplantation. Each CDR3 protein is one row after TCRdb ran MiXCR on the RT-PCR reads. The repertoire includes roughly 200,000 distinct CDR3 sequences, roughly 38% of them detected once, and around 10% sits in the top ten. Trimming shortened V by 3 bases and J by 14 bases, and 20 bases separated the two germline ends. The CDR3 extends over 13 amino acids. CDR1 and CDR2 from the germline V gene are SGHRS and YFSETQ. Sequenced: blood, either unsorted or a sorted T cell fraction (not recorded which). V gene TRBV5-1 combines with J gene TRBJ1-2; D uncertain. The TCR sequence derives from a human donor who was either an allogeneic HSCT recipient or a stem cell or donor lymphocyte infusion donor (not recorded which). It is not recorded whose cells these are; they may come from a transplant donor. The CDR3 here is CASSSSLQAMKTF. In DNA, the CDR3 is TGCGCCAGCAGCTCTTCTCTCCAGGCCATGAAGACCTTC.